The 10 T cell receptor beta chains given below trace back to one sample, sequenced in a study of cytomegalovirus exposure and HLA in healthy donors. This PCR relied on a set of 60 Vbeta primers and 13 Jbeta primers. Profiling relied on immunoSEQ multiplex PCR, and the TCRdb table lists in-frame clones only, not all of them. The table has some 120,000 clones, about 80% seen once. Material for sequencing was PBMCs. These receptors were obtained from a man younger than 40 in good health and CMV-seropositive.

This clone was detected only once. J is TRBJ1-4 and V is TRBV10-1; D gene uncertain. V was pared by 3 bases and J by 8 bases, with 13 bases between. The CDR3 runs to 14 residues. Germline V gene lookup returns CDR1 WNHNN and CDR2 SYGVQD (reference sequence). CDR3 nucleotides: TGCGCCAGCAGTGAAGGAGGGAATATGGAAAAACTGTTTTTT. The encoded protein is CASSEGGNMEKLFF.

This chain connects TRBV12-5 to TRBJ2-1; 10 bases are shared with TRBD1. This CDR3 spans 15 amino acids. V gave up 5 bases and J gave up 6 bases; unmatched junction bases: 7. The germline gives CDR1 LGHNT, CDR2 FRNRAP. As DNA, the CDR3 is TGTGCTAGTGGTCCGGACAGGGGGTTTTTCAATGAGCAGTTCTTC. This sequence encodes CASGPDRGFFNEQFF.

Only a few counts were recorded for this clone. One junction end disagrees with the germline gene, perhaps due to a read error. The rearrangement uses TRBV7-3 and TRBJ1-1; TRBD1 is a possible D gene (5 bases). The germline gives CDR1 SGHTA, CDR2 FQGTGA. The CDR3 runs to 13 residues. CDR3 sequence reads: CSSSLAGGTEAFF. In DNA, the CDR3 is TGTTCCAGCAGCTTAGCCGGGGGGACTGAAGCTTTCTTT.

This clone appeared a few times. The chain links TRBV2 to TRBJ2-7; D may be TRBD1 (7 bases). V was clipped by 3 bases and J by 2 bases, with 11 bases between them. CDR1 and CDR2 from the germline V gene are SNHLY and FYNNEI. The CDR3 loop spans 14 amino acids. In nucleotides, the CDR3 is TGTGCCAGCAGTGAGGAGGGGGCCCCCTACGAGCAGTACTTC. This translates into CASSEEGAPYEQYF.

This chain links TRBV21-1 with TRBJ1-4; TRBD1, the table's D call, was not compared with the DNA. TRBV21-1 corresponds to a pseudogene. This CDR3 region has 17 residues. CDR3 amino acids: CASSPGTGFITYEKLFF. The CDR3, as DNA: TGTGCCAGCAGCCCCGGGACAGGGTTCATAACGTATGAAAAACTGTTTTTT.

This sequence joins TRBV9 and TRBJ2-5; 11 positions agree with TRBD1. This CDR3 is built from 17 residues. CDR1 is SGDLS and CDR2 is YYNGEE in the germline V gene. V shed 0 bases and J 5 bases; nucleotides not matched to a gene: 9. CDR3: CASSVATGTGGRETQYF. The CDR3 nucleotides read TGTGCCAGCAGCGTAGCGACCGGGACAGGGGGTAGGGAGACCCAGTACTTC.

The genes are TRBV5-1 and TRBJ1-2; 12 positions match TRBD1. After removal of 5 bases from V and 5 bases from J, the junction contained 7 bases not matched to a gene. The germline CDR1 and CDR2 sequences are SGHRS and YFSETQ. CDR3 size: 15 residues. CDR3: CASRVGTGGAYGYTF. CDR3 DNA sequence: TGCGCCAGCAGAGTTGGGACAGGGGGCGCGTATGGCTACACCTTC.

The chain recombines TRBV14 with TRBJ1-3; D ambiguous. The CDR3 runs to 13 residues. Germline V gene data show CDR1 as SGHDN and CDR2 as FVKESK. Trimming stripped 7 bases from V and 4 bases from J, with 11 bases between. The CDR3 loop is CASNPGYGNTIYF. CDR3 coding DNA: TGTGCCAGCAACCCGGGGTACGGAAACACCATATATTTT.

This clone was counted between two and nine times. The chain employs TRBV30 and TRBJ1-6; TRBD1 might be the D (5 bases). Trimming left V 4 bases short and J 9 bases short, with 16 bases between. Germline V gene lookup returns CDR1 GTSNPN and CDR2 SVGIG (reference sequence). This CDR3 region has 14 residues. CDR3 in amino acids: CAWTPGTVGSPLHF. The CDR3 DNA sequence: TGTGCCTGGACCCCCGGGACTGTGGGTTCACCCCTCCACTTT.

This chain joins TRBV2 and TRBJ1-5; weak D call: TRBD1 (5 bases). Germline-derived CDR1 and CDR2 are SNHLY and FYNNEI. The CDR3 consists of 14 residues. V was cut by 9 bases and J by 3 bases, with 15 bases left in between. The CDR3 here is CASTRWGDNQPQHF. CDR3 coding DNA: TGTGCCAGTACCCGCTGGGGGGACAATCAGCCCCAGCATTTT.